This entry concerns a single T cell receptor (beta chain). This clonotype has at least ten counts. Its binding antigen is unknown. Nothing much larger sits one base from this clone, and base qualities are not available. This was a case-control study nested in a cohort of healthcare workers in London, UK, who had nasopharyngeal swab PCR tests and blood samples taken every week. Healthcare workers were recruited during the week of the UK lockdown, between 23 and 31 March 2020, and followed weekly for up to roughly 16 weeks. The sample is drawn from a study of early T cells in non-severe SARS-CoV-2 infection listed by TCRdb under 2021. For context, the study as a whole: Because TCR sequencing was done on bulk RNA from unsorted whole blood, the alpha and beta chains could not be paired.

The germline V gene supplies CDR1 MNHNS and CDR2 SASEGT. The trim is 3 bases for V and 7 bases for J, with a gap of 10 bases between the germline ends. The CDR3 contains 13 residues, cysteine and phenylalanine counted. Here the CDR3 DNA is all that survives: 39 bases in frame from base 1. General findings and caveats noted by the study authors: Matching against VDJdb was skewed toward anti-spike CD8 responses, likely underestimated virus-specific expansions, and missed private and CD4 specificities.

Libraries came from 5' RACE. The sequencer was a NextSeq 500. In the TCR library protocol, unique molecular identifiers were attached to individual cDNA molecules to correct for PCR bias and sequencing error. Both TCR alpha and beta chains were sequenced, and tight co-correlation was observed between alpha and beta sequence abundances in each sample. On the authors' methods: Decombinator V4 was used to perform V gene, J gene and CDR3 annotation of TCR sequences. TCRs were defined as expanded if a significant change between any two time points was detected under a Poisson model with p below 0.0001. TCR abundances were normalised to the total number of TCRs sequenced per sample and expressed as counts per million. MAIT TCRs were defined by TRAV1-2 paired with TRAJ12, TRAJ20 or TRAJ33, and iNKT TCRs by TRAV10 paired with TRAJ18. VDJdb, accessed 1 November 2021, was searched for CMV, EBV and SARS-CoV-2 annotated TCRs, with TCRs annotated for multiple antigens excluded. TCRdb reworked the public reads: Q25 trimming with fastp, MiXCR clone assembly, productive beta chains retained. Every distinct CDR3 protein forms one entry, paired with its most common genes and DNA. The V and J calls here are based on TCRdb, not the publication. This sample has approximately 20,000 distinct CDR3 sequences in its table, and under 7.5% of those were observed once. The ten top clones hold 5.5% to 8% of the sample.

This receptor was identified in an adult who was a healthcare worker with PCR-confirmed SARS-CoV-2 infection or an uninfected control (not recorded which). This sequence uses TRBV6-1 and TRBJ1-5; the D gene is perhaps TRBD1, on 5 matching bases. Material for sequencing was whole blood. For the CDR3, the sequence is CASSEWGGQPQHF. The DNA sequence reads TGTGCCAGCAGTGAGTGGGGGGGACAGCCCCAGCATTTT.